These 5 T cell receptor beta chains originate from one sample sequenced in a study of shared clonotypes between healthy human individuals. Here immunoSEQ multiplex PCR was the method, and the copy in TCRdb shows in-frame clones only, minus some. The table shows 950,000 to 1,300,000 clones, with about 80% occurring only once. What was sequenced was memory CD4+ T cells sorted from blood. Subset: CD45RA-negative fraction. These receptors were collected from a man between 18 and 29 years old in good health.

The chain joins TRBV2 to TRBJ2-5; D possibly matches TRBD1 or TRBD2 (5 bases each). The CDR3 runs 15 residues. Germline V lookup: CDR1 SNHLY, CDR2 FYNNEI. Trimming cost V 1 base and J 4 bases, with 13 bases left between them. In DNA, the CDR3 is TGTGCCAGCAGTGAAGAAGGGACCCCCAGAGAGACCCAGTACTTC. Translating it yields CASSEEGTPRETQYF.

The chain couples TRBV10-3 to TRBJ2-5; weak D call: TRBD2 (6 bases). The ends were cut back, 6 bases at V and 5 bases at J, with 13 bases in the middle. The CDR3 covers 13 residues. Germline CDR1 is ENHRY and CDR2 is SYGVKD. CDR3 bases: TGTGCCATCAGCTGGGGGGTTGGGGAGACCCAGTACTTC. Translation: CAISWGVGETQYF.

This clone is a singleton in its sample. The V call is TRBV7-9, the J call TRBJ2-1, with D possibly TRBD2 on 6 matching bases. Trimming took 5 bases from V and 9 from J, leaving 17 bases between them. The germline CDR1 and CDR2 sequences are SEHNR and FQNEAQ (reference sequence). The CDR3 totals 14 residues. CDR3 DNA sequence: TGTGCCAGCAGCGTTAGCGGCTCTGGCGGTGAGCAGTTCTTC. Its protein is CASSVSGSGGEQFF.

The V call is TRBV2, the J call TRBJ1-2, with D maybe TRBD1 (5 bases). Germline V gene lookup returns CDR1 SNHLY and CDR2 FYNNEI. This CDR3 spans 14 amino acids. Trimming left V 6 bases short and J 6 bases short, with 17 bases between. The CDR3 here is CASRDTGTADGYTF. The CDR3 DNA reads as TGTGCCAGCAGGGACACCGGGACGGCGGATGGCTACACCTTC. Together with reference TRBV2 and TRBJ1-2, the CDR3 gives the full variable domain: EPEVTQTPSHQVTQMGQEVILRCVPISNHLYFYWYRQILGQKVEFLVSFYNNEISEKSEIFDDQFSVERPDGSNFTLKIRSTKLEDSAMYFCASRDTGTADGYTFGSGTRLTVV.

The chain links TRBV15 to TRBJ1-2, with 7 bases aligning to TRBD1. Germline V gives CDR1 LNHNV, CDR2 YYDKDF (reference sequence). The V and J ends lost 0 bases and 8 bases, in that order; junction bases with no gene match: 6. The CDR3 spans 14 residues. This CDR3 is CATSRDPGGGGYTF. CDR3 nucleotide sequence: TGTGCCACCAGCAGAGATCCAGGGGGAGGCGGCTACACCTTC.